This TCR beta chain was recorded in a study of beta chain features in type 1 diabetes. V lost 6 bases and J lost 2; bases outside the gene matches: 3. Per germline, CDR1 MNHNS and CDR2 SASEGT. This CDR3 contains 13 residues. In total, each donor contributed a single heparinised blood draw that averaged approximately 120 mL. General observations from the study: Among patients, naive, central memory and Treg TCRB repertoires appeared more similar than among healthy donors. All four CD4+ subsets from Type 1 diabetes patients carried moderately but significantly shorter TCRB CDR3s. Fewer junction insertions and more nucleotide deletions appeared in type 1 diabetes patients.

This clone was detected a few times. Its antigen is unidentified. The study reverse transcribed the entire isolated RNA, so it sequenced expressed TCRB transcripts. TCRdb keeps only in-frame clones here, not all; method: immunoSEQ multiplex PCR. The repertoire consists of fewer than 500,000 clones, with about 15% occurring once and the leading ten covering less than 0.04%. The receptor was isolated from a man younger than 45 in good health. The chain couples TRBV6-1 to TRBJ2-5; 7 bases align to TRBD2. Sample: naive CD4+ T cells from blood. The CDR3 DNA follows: TGTGCCAGCAGAGGACTAGGACAAGAGACCCAGTACTTC. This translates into CASRGLGQETQYF.